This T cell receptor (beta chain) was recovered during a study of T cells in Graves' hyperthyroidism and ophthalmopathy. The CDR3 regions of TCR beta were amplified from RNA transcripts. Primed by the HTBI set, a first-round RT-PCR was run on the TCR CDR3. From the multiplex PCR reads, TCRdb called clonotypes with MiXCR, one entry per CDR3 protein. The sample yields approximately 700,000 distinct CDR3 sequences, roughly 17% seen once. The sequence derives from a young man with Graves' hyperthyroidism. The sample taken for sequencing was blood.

The CDR3 reads CASSQIGTSGSRGNEQFF. CDR3 nucleotides: TGCGCCAGCAGCCAGATTGGGACTAGCGGGAGTAGGGGCAATGAGCAGTTCTTC. V is TRBV4-3 and J is TRBJ2-1; 14 nucleotides line up with TRBD2. The CDR3 extends over 18 amino acids. From germline, CDR1 is LGHNA and CDR2 YSLEER. The V gene end was trimmed by 3 bases and the J gene end by 6 bases; junction bases not matched to a gene: 10.